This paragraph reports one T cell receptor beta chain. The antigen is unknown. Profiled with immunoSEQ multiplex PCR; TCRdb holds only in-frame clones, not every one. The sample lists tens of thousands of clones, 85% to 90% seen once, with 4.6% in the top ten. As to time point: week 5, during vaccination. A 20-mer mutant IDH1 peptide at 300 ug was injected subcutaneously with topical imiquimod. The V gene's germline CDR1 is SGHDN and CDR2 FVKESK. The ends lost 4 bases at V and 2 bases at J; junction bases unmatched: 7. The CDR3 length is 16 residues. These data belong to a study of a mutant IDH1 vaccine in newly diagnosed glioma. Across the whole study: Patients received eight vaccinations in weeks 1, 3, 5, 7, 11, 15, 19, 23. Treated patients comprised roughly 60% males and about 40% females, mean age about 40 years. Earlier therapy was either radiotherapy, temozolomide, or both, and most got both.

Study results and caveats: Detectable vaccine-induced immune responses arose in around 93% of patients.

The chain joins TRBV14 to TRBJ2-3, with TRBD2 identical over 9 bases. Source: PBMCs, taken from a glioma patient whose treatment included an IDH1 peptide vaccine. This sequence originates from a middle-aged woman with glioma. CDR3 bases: TGTGCCAGCAGCCGATCTAGCGGGGCGATCACAGATACGCAGTATTTT. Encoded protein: CASSRSSGAITDTQYF.